A selection of T cell receptor beta chains follows, all from one sample in a study of T-cell reconstitution after alpha-beta-depleted transplantation in children. TCRdb re-called the PCR reads through MiXCR, storing one row per CDR3 protein. The sample includes 610,000 or so distinct CDR3 sequences, 27% seen only once; the top ten take 30% to 40%. Here the sequenced sample was PBMCs, taken before TCRalphabeta/CD19-depleted stem cell transplant. The receptors come from a boy less than two years old with Wiskott-Aldrich syndrome, due to receive a stem cell transplant. Both conserved end residues are part of each CDR3. D genes are given only for firm matches. Some rows have no size entry. The others give once, few or many, or a class for an expanded clone.

TRBJ2-2 few TRBD2 TRBV5-1 CASSLFRGANTGELFF TGCGCCAGCAGCTTGTTCCGGGGGGCGAACACCGGGGAGCTGTTTTTT
TRBJ2-7 . TRBD1 TRBV5-1 CASSSVETGATSKSYEQYF TGCGCCAGCAGCTCAGTTGAGACAGGGGCTACGAGCAAGTCCTACGAGCAGTACTTC
TRBJ2-7 few . TRBV5-1 CASSMGLSYEQYF TGCGCCAGCAGCATGGGACTTTCCTACGAGCAGTACTTC
TRBJ2-1 . . TRBV6-5 CASGRSKGEQFF TGTGCCAGCGGGAGAAGTAAGGGTGAGCAGTTCTTC
TRBJ2-1 . . TRBV5-1 CASSLGVEQFF TGCGCCAGCAGCTTGGGAGTGGAGCAGTTCTTC
TRBJ1-5 few . TRBV12-3/TRBV12-4 CASSTGGAGQPQHF TGTGCCAGCAGCACCGGAGGGGCGGGGCAGCCCCAGCATTTT
TRBJ2-4 . . TRBV27 CASSFDRGHPFYLAKNIQYF TGTGCCAGCAGTTTTGACAGAGGTCACCCTTTTTATTTAGCCAAAAACATTCAGTACTTC
TRBJ2-1 . . TRBV20-1 CSARAYRLERSYNEQFF TGCAGTGCTAGAGCCTACCGACTAGAGCGGTCCTACAATGAGCAGTTCTTC
TRBJ2-1 . TRBD1 TRBV10-3 CAISETGAGIEQFF TGTGCCATCAGTGAGACAGGGGCTGGGATTGAGCAGTTCTTC
TRBJ2-7 few TRBD2 TRBV7-2 CASSLVAGSGDEQYF TGTGCCAGCAGCTTAGTAGCGGGAAGTGGTGACGAGCAGTACTTC
TRBJ2-1 few . TRBV15 CATSRDPGRLVGYNEQFF TGTGCCACCAGCAGAGATCCCGGGAGACTAGTGGGATACAATGAGCAGTTCTTC
TRBJ2-3 few TRBD1 TRBV18 CASSPRGQGNTDTQYF TGTGCCAGCTCACCCAGGGGACAGGGCAACACAGATACGCAGTATTTT
TRBJ2-1 few . TRBV7-7 CASSLDGASEQFF TGTGCCAGCAGCTTAGACGGGGCCAGTGAGCAGTTCTTC
TRBJ1-1 few TRBD1 TRBV30 CAWSPTLGQGGDTEAFF TGTGCCTGGAGTCCGACCTTAGGACAGGGCGGCGACACTGAAGCTTTCTTT
TRBJ2-4 few TRBD2 TRBV2 CASKTSGNIQYF TGTGCCAGCAAGACTAGCGGGAACATTCAGTACTTC
TRBJ2-1 many TRBD2 TRBV5-1 CASSLSLAGYNEQFF TGTGCCAGCAGCTTAAGTCTAGCGGGCTACAATGAGCAGTTCTTC
TRBJ2-7 . TRBD2 TRBV7-9 CASSFPSGSLSYEQYF TGTGCCAGCAGCTTCCCTAGCGGGAGTCTTTCCTACGAGCAGTACTTC
TRBJ2-4 . TRBD2 TRBV28 CASSLWTSGAPNIQYF TGTGCCAGCAGTTTATGGACTAGCGGGGCCCCAAACATTCAGTACTTC
TRBJ2-1 few . TRBV2 CASSDFPSAKQFF TGTGCCAGCAGTGACTTCCCCTCCGCAAAACAGTTCTTC
TRBJ2-1 few . TRBV30 CAWSAGVEQFF TGTGCCTGGAGTGCGGGAGTTGAGCAGTTCTTC